The sequence of this TCR beta chain was determined in a study of blood T cell repertoires in COVID-19. About the study: COVID-19 samples collected from the United States, Italy and Spain covered acute and convalescent phases.

Measured with immunoSEQ multiplex PCR; TCRdb has only the in-frame clones, and not every one. The data contain some 150,000 clones, roughly 89% of them singletons. CDR3 size: 16 residues. Deletions cut 4 bases from V and 5 bases from J, with 18 bases between. Per germline, CDR1 SGDLS and CDR2 YYNGEE. This clonotype was sampled from a man in his forties or fifties with acute or convalescent COVID-19. Sequencing input: peripheral blood. The chain uses TRBV9 and TRBJ1-4, with D perhaps matching TRBD1 (6 bases). CDR3 in DNA: TGTGCCAGCAGCCCCGGCACGAAGGGGGTAAATGAAAAACTGTTTTTT. Encoded protein: CASSPGTKGVNEKLFF. The variable domain in full, completed from reference TRBV9 and TRBJ1-4, reads DSGVTQTPKHLITATGQRVTLRCSPRSGDLSVYWYQQSLDQGLQFLIQYYNGEERAKGNILERFSAQQFPDLHSELNLSSLELGDSALYFCASSPGTKGVNEKLFFGSGTQLSVL.